These 8 T cell receptor beta chains were sequenced from one sample in a study of cytomegalovirus exposure and HLA in healthy donors. PCR involved 60 Vbeta and 13 Jbeta primers. This table comes from immunoSEQ multiplex PCR, and its TCRdb copy is limited to in-frame clones, with some not included. Among more than 150,000 clones listed, roughly four fifths were seen once. The material sequenced was PBMCs. The source of these receptors is a man aged 35 to 55 in good health and CMV-seronegative.

This clone has a handful of counts. The rearrangement joins TRBV28 to TRBJ2-7, with 11 bases aligning to TRBD2. The CDR3 totals 20 residues. The V segment lost 4 bases and the J segment 0 bases; nucleotides outside the gene matches: 17. Germline assignment: CDR1 MDHEN and CDR2 SYDVKM. CDR3 nucleotide sequence: TGTGCCAGCAGTTCCCTCATCACACGATTAGCGGGAGGGAGCTCCTACGAGCAGTACTTC. Translation gives CASSSLITRLAGGSSYEQYF.

The rearrangement uses TRBV5-5 and TRBJ2-2, with TRBD1 matching 9 bases. CDR3 length: 16 amino acids. V lost 0 bases, J lost 3 bases, and 3 bases stayed unmatched. Germline CDR1 and CDR2: SGHKS and YYEKEE (reference sequence). Here the CDR3 reads CASSLDGQGYTGELFF. The CDR3, as DNA: TGTGCCAGCAGCTTGGATGGACAGGGGTACACCGGGGAGCTGTTTTTT.

This sequence joins TRBV7-3 and TRBJ2-3, with TRBD2 identical over 14 bases. After removal of 6 bases from V and 1 base from J, the junction contained 3 bases not matched to a gene. The CDR3 extends over 16 amino acids. Germline V CDR1 and CDR2: SGHTA, FQGTGA. CDR3 DNA: TGTGCCAGCAGTTTGGGACTAGCGGGAGGCACAGATACGCAGTATTTT. Encoded protein: CASSLGLAGGTDTQYF.

This clone was counted between two and nine times. This chain links TRBV2 with TRBJ1-6, with 7 bases fitting TRBD1. This CDR3 has 16 residues. Trimming at V came to 5 bases and at J to 7 bases, leaving 11 bases not matched to a gene. Germline CDR1 and CDR2: SNHLY and FYNNEI. The CDR3 sequence: CASSPTGASLNSPLHF. The CDR3, as DNA: TGTGCCAGCAGTCCCACAGGGGCCTCCCTGAATTCACCCCTCCACTTT.

This chain uses TRBV5-1 with TRBJ2-3; 9 bases fit TRBD2. The germline V gene has CDR1 SGHRS and CDR2 YFSETQ. Trimming removed 4 bases from V and 0 bases from J; junction bases left unmatched: 6. This CDR3 region has 16 residues. The CDR3: CASSGRTSVSTDTQYF. CDR3 sequence (DNA): TGCGCCAGCAGCGGAAGGACTAGCGTCAGCACAGATACGCAGTATTTT.

J is TRBJ2-3 and V is TRBV5-1; perhaps TRBD1 as D (5 bases). From germline, CDR1 is SGHRS and CDR2 YFSETQ. Between the trimmed V and J ends, which lost 1 base and 0 bases, there was a span of 6 bases. The CDR3 is 14 residues long. The CDR3 DNA sequence: TGCGCCAGCAGCTTGAGACAGAGCACAGATACGCAGTATTTT. Its protein is CASSLRQSTDTQYF.

This sequence joins TRBV6-1 and TRBJ2-7; a weak D match, TRBD1 (6 bases). Trimming pared 4 bases from V and 6 bases from J, leaving 19 bases between. Germline loops: CDR1 MNHNS, CDR2 SASEGT. This CDR3 is 15 amino acids long. The CDR3 DNA is TGTGCCAGCAGTGGAACAACCGGGACACCTACCGAGCAGTACTTC. This sequence encodes CASSGTTGTPTEQYF.

The V and J genes are TRBV28 and TRBJ2-3; 14 bases line up with TRBD2. The CDR3 runs 16 residues. J was trimmed by 5 bases and V by 7 bases; bases with no gene match: 8. Per germline, CDR1 MDHEN and CDR2 SYDVKM. The CDR3 region is CASTHPGLAGVDTQYF. The CDR3 bases are TGTGCCAGCACCCACCCGGGACTAGCGGGAGTAGATACGCAGTATTTT.